This entry describes one T cell receptor (beta chain). Its antigen is unknown. The sample belongs to a study of T-cell reconstitution after alpha-beta-depleted transplantation in children. Study-level results: It was reported that alpha-beta T cells came from several hundred expanded graft clones (about two months after transplant). The authors attributed T-cell counts and diversity one year after transplant mostly to newly produced T cells.

Germline CDR1 SGHRS, CDR2 YFSETQ. Deletions cut 0 bases from V and 6 bases from J, with 13 bases between. The CDR3 runs 14 residues. Molecular barcoding with unique molecular identifiers was used for the TCRbeta library. TCRdb itself ran the PCR reads through MiXCR, one entry per CDR3 protein. The sample lists about 470,000 distinct CDR3 sequences, about 40% occurring once. The sequence came from a girl aged 2-10 years with aplastic anemia, due to receive a stem cell transplant. Specimen: PBMCs, collected before TCRalphabeta/CD19-depleted stem cell transplant. This sequence joins TRBV5-1 and TRBJ2-7, with no clear D. CDR3 in amino acids: CASSLGVDPAEQYF. The CDR3 DNA sequence: TGCGCCAGCAGCTTGGGGGTTGACCCCGCCGAGCAGTACTTC.